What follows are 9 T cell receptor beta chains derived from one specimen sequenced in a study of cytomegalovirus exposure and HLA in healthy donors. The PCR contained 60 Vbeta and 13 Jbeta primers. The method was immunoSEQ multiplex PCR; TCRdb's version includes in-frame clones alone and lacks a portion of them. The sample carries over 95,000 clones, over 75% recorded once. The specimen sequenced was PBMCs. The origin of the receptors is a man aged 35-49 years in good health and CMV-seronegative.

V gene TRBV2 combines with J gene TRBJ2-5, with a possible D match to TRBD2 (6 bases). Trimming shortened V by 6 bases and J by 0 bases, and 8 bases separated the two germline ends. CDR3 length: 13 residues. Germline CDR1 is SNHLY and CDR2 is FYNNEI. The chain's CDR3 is CASSRLDQETQYF. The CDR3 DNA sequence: TGTGCCAGCAGCCGACTAGACCAAGAGACCCAGTACTTC. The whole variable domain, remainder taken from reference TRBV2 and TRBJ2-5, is EPEVTQTPSHQVTQMGQEVILRCVPISNHLYFYWYRQILGQKVEFLVSFYNNEISEKSEIFDDQFSVERPDGSNFTLKIRSTKLEDSAMYFCASSRLDQETQYFGPGTRLLVL.

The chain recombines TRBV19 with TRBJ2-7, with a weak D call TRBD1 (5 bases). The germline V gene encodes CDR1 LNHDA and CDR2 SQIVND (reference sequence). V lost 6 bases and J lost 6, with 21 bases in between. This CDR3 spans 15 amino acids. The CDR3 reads CASSTQGAFHSEQYF. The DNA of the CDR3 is TGTGCCAGTAGCACCCAGGGTGCGTTTCACTCCGAGCAGTACTTC. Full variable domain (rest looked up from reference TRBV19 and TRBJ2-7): DGGITQSPKYLFRKEGQNVTLSCEQNLNHDAMYWYRQDPGQGLRLIYYSQIVNDFQKGDIAEGYSVSREKKESFPLTVTSAQKNPTAFYLCASSTQGAFHSEQYFGPGTRLTVT.

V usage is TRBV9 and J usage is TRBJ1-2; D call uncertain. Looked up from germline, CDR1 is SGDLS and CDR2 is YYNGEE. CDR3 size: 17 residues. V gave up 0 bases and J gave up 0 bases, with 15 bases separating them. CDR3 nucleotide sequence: TGTGCCAGCAGCGTAGGCCTAGTGAGTGGATCTAACTATGGCTACACCTTC. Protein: CASSVGLVSGSNYGYTF.

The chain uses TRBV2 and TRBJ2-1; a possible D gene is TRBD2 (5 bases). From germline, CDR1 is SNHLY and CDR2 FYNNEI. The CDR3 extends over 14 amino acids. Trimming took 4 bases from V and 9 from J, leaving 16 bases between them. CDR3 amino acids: CASSGLLASTEQFF. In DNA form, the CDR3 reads TGTGCCAGCAGTGGACTACTCGCTAGCACTGAGCAGTTCTTC. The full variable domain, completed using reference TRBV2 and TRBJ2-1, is EPEVTQTPSHQVTQMGQEVILRCVPISNHLYFYWYRQILGQKVEFLVSFYNNEISEKSEIFDDQFSVERPDGSNFTLKIRSTKLEDSAMYFCASSGLLASTEQFFGPGTRLTVL.

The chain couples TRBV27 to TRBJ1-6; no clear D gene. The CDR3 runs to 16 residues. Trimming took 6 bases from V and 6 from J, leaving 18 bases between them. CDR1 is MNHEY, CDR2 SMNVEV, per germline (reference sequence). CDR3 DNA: TGTGCCAGCAGACAAAACGGGGTGACCTTTAATTCACCCCTCCACTTT. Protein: CASRQNGVTFNSPLHF.

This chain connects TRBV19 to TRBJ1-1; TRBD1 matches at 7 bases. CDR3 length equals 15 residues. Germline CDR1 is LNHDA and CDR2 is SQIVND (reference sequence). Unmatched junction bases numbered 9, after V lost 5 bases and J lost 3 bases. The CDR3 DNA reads TGTGCCAGTAGTGTTTTAGGGGGCGCGGACACTGAAGCTTTCTTT. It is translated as CASSVLGGADTEAFF. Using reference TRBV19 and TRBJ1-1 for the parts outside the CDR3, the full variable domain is DGGITQSPKYLFRKEGQNVTLSCEQNLNHDAMYWYRQDPGQGLRLIYYSQIVNDFQKGDIAEGYSVSREKKESFPLTVTSAQKNPTAFYLCASSVLGGADTEAFFGQGTRLTVV.

Here the CDR3 reads CASSDLVTGSNTEAFF. As DNA, the CDR3 is TGTGCCAGCAGTGACCTCGTAACTGGTAGCAACACTGAAGCTTTCTTT. This chain links TRBV6-1 with TRBJ1-1; D gene ambiguous. Germline V gives CDR1 MNHNS, CDR2 SASEGT. The CDR3 covers 16 residues. V was clipped by 3 bases and J by 2 bases, with 16 bases between them.

The CDR3 nucleotides are TGTGCCAGCAGCTTAGGAGACGGAGGGTACGAGCAGTACTTC. Its translation: CASSLGDGGYEQYF. The gene calls are TRBV11-2 and TRBJ2-7, with D perhaps matching TRBD2 (6 bases). Trimming shortened V by 1 base and J by 4 bases, and 11 bases separated the two germline ends. This CDR3 contains 14 residues. Germline CDR1 and CDR2: SGHAT and FQNNGV.

The CDR3 DNA is TGCAGCGTGGGGGGGTTGGGCACTGAAGCTTTCTTT. It yields the protein CSVGGLGTEAFF. The gene calls are TRBV29-1 and TRBJ1-1, with TRBD1 as a possible D gene (5 bases). The CDR3 consists of 12 residues. V shed 6 bases and J shed 4 bases, with 12 bases lying between them. Germline V CDR1 and CDR2: SQVTM, ANQGSEA.